Each of the 23 T cell receptor beta chains below was sequenced from the same sample in a study of graft-versus-host responses after intestinal transplantation. Profiled with immunoSEQ multiplex PCR; TCRdb holds only in-frame clones, not every one. The table includes some 86,000 clones, 85% to 95% detected once. Which antigens these TCRs recognize remains unknown. Sequenced here: unstimulated CD8+ T cells sorted from spleen or lymph node cells, sampled before intestinal transplant. The receptors here all came from a human donor who received an intestinal transplant.

V usage is TRBV6-6 and J usage is TRBJ2-3; a weak D match, TRBD2 (5 bases). From germline, CDR1 is MNHNY and CDR2 SVGAGI (reference sequence). V lost 10 bases, J lost 1 base, and 15 bases lay in between. CDR3 length: 14 residues. CDR3 sequence (DNA): TGTGCCACGCGGACTGGTCTACGCACAGATACGCAGTATTTT. Encoded protein: CATRTGLRTDTQYF.

The table lists this clone with a count of one. CDR3 coding DNA: TGTGCCAGCAGCGGGGAGTGGAGCTCCTACAATGAGCAGTTCTTC. Its protein is CASSGEWSSYNEQFF. The rearrangement links TRBV5-4 to TRBJ2-1, with TRBD2 as a possible D gene (5 bases). Trimming took 4 bases from V and 0 from J, leaving 11 bases between them. Germline values: CDR1 SGHNT, CDR2 YYREEE (reference sequence). CDR3 length: 15 amino acids.

The CDR3 here is CASGTGGRYYGYTF. CDR3 in DNA: TGCGCCAGCGGAACTGGCGGCAGGTACTATGGCTACACCTTC. The V gene is TRBV10-2, the J gene TRBJ1-2; D unclear. This CDR3 contains 14 residues. Germline values: CDR1 WSHSY, CDR2 SAAADI. V dropped 8 bases and J dropped 3 bases, with 16 bases sitting between them.

The chain recombines TRBV5-1 with TRBJ2-3; 11 bases align to TRBD2. CDR3 length: 15 residues. J lost 2 bases, V lost 6 bases, and 5 bases had no gene match. Germline loops: CDR1 SGHRS, CDR2 YFSETQ. CDR3 sequence: CASTVAGGPTDTQYF. CDR3 sequence (DNA): TGCGCCAGCACCGTAGCGGGGGGGCCCACAGATACGCAGTATTTT.

V gene TRBV6-1 combines with J gene TRBJ2-3; 10 bases line up with TRBD1. Germline V gene sequence: CDR1 MNHNS, CDR2 SASEGT. There are 17 residues in the CDR3. J gave up 3 bases and V 0 bases, and 6 bases lay outside the gene matches. CDR3 sequence: CASSEAPGGQGTDTQYF. DNA of the CDR3: TGTGCCAGCAGTGAAGCGCCTGGGGGACAGGGGACAGATACGCAGTATTTT.

V usage is TRBV7-9 and J usage is TRBJ1-3, with D maybe TRBD1 (6 bases). The CDR3 spans 16 residues. V dropped 1 base and J dropped 4 bases, with 14 bases sitting between them. The germline gives CDR1 SEHNR, CDR2 FQNEAQ (reference sequence). The DNA for the CDR3 is TGTGCCAGCAGCTTAGTCTATGGTGACAGGGGAAACACCATATATTTT. Protein: CASSLVYGDRGNTIYF.

This chain uses TRBV4-1 with TRBJ2-5; TRBD2 matches 10 bases. The length of the CDR3 is 18 residues. V was clipped by 1 base and J by 5 bases; unmatched bases: 13. CDR1 and CDR2 (germline): MGHRA, YSYEKL. The CDR3 reads CASSQVQAGGLDGETQYF. Here the CDR3 DNA reads TGCGCCAGCAGCCAAGTACAAGCGGGGGGGCTTGATGGGGAGACCCAGTACTTC.

The chain has TRBV7-9 and TRBJ2-7, with unresolved D. Trimming took off 3 bases at V and 2 bases at J, with 8 bases between the two ends. Germline V lookup: CDR1 SEHNR, CDR2 FQNEAQ (reference sequence). The CDR3 loop spans 13 amino acids. Here the CDR3 DNA reads TGTGCCAGCAGCTTCCAGGAACCCTACGAGCAGTACTTC. It specifies CASSFQEPYEQYF.

This clone was detected once. This chain uses TRBV6-5 with TRBJ2-3; TRBD1 is a possible D gene (6 bases). V was cut by 10 bases and J by 2 bases, with 16 bases left in between. The CDR3 totals 14 residues. Germline V gene lookup returns CDR1 MNHEY and CDR2 SVGAGI. CDR3 sequence: CATRRGSLTDTQYF. DNA for the CDR3: TGTGCCACCCGCAGGGGATCCCTCACAGATACGCAGTATTTT.

The chain joins TRBV11-2 to TRBJ2-2; unclear D gene. Germline CDR1 is SGHAT and CDR2 is FQNNGV. With 1 base removed from V and 7 bases from J, the gap between germline ends came to 13 bases. The CDR3 runs 15 residues. CDR3 sequence reads: CASSLGTMGFGELFF. In nucleotides, the CDR3 is TGTGCCAGCAGCTTAGGCACGATGGGGTTCGGGGAGCTGTTTTTT.

V usage is TRBV6-6 and J usage is TRBJ1-2, with D unclear. V shed 0 bases and J shed 4 bases, with 15 bases lying between them. The CDR3 runs to 16 residues. CDR1 is MNHNY, CDR2 SVGAGI, per germline (reference sequence). The CDR3: CASSYSEKAVIYGYTF. The CDR3 DNA reads as TGTGCCAGCAGTTACTCGGAAAAGGCGGTCATCTATGGCTACACCTTC.

The chain employs TRBV6-5 and TRBJ1-4; D gene uncertain. V gave up 8 bases and J gave up 4 bases, with 8 bases separating them. The V gene's germline CDR1 is MNHEY and CDR2 SVGAGI. The CDR3 length is 12 residues. The CDR3 here is CASAANNEKLFF. The CDR3 DNA follows: TGTGCCAGCGCGGCTAATAATGAAAAACTGTTTTTT.

The V gene is TRBV7-9, the J gene TRBJ1-1, with a possible D match to TRBD1 (5 bases). Germline lookup yields CDR1 SEHNR and CDR2 FQNEAQ (reference sequence). V gave up 1 base and J gave up 0 bases, with 12 bases separating them. The CDR3 has 16 amino acids. For the CDR3, the DNA is TGTGCCAGCAGCTTAGGATTCCGGGGGATGAACACTGAAGCTTTCTTT. Translation: CASSLGFRGMNTEAFF.

CDR3 region: CSVEDGGDREDEQYF. For the CDR3, the DNA is TGCAGCGTTGAAGATGGAGGTGACAGGGAGGACGAGCAGTACTTC. V usage is TRBV29-1 and J usage is TRBJ2-7, with D possibly matching TRBD1 (7 bases). This CDR3 contains 15 residues. Deletions cut 0 bases from V and 5 bases from J, with 17 bases between. Germline V gene lookup returns CDR1 SQVTM and CDR2 ANQGSEA.

V gene TRBV10-3 combines with J gene TRBJ1-4; D is perhaps TRBD1 (5 bases). CDR3 length: 14 amino acids. Germline V gene sequence: CDR1 ENHRY, CDR2 SYGVKD. The V end was cut by 6 bases, the J end by 7 bases, with 15 bases between. CDR3 loop: CAISAGGSTEKLFF. Written as DNA, the CDR3 is TGTGCCATCAGCGCGGGGGGGAGTACTGAAAAACTGTTTTTT.

The J gene is TRBJ2-5, the V gene TRBV7-3; D perhaps matches TRBD1 (6 bases). The CDR3 contains 13 residues. Trimming pared 3 bases from V and 4 bases from J, leaving 9 bases between. Germline V gives CDR1 SGHTA, CDR2 FQGTGA. Here the CDR3 reads CASSFIGGETQYF. DNA for the CDR3: TGTGCCAGCAGCTTTATAGGGGGAGAGACCCAGTACTTC. The whole variable domain, filled in from reference TRBV7-3 and TRBJ2-5, reads GAGVSQTPSNKVTEKGKYVELRCDPISGHTALYWYRQSLGQGPEFLIYFQGTGAADDSGLPNDRFFAVRPEGSVSTLKIQRTERGDSAVYLCASSFIGGETQYFGPGTRLLVL.

V gene TRBV2 combines with J gene TRBJ1-5; D is perhaps TRBD1 (6 bases). The CDR3 runs 12 residues. Trimming left V 11 bases short and J 9 bases short, with 17 bases between. Germline V gene sequence: CDR1 SNHLY, CDR2 FYNNEI. Written as DNA, the CDR3 is TGTGCCGCAGGGCGGGGGCAGGCGCCCCAGCATTTT. Its translation: CAAGRGQAPQHF.

This chain joins TRBV10-2 and TRBJ2-1; D possibly corresponds to TRBD1 (6 bases). Germline CDR1 is WSHSY and CDR2 is SAAADI. V was trimmed by 2 bases and J by 5 bases, leaving 13 bases between them. The CDR3 length is 15 residues. In DNA form, the CDR3 reads TGCGCCAGCAGTGAGAAGGGGGAATCACACAATGAGCAGTTCTTC. This gives the protein CASSEKGESHNEQFF.

The chain has TRBV29-1 and TRBJ2-1; 8 bases align to TRBD2. CDR1 is SQVTM and CDR2 is ANQGSEA in the germline V gene. The CDR3 is 15 residues long. Trimming at V came to 1 base and at J to 0 bases, leaving 2 bases not matched to a gene. The CDR3 region is CSVEGLARSYNEQFF. The CDR3 bases are TGCAGCGTTGAAGGACTAGCGCGCTCCTACAATGAGCAGTTCTTC.

The rearrangement joins TRBV30 to TRBJ2-1; TRBD2 aligns across 15 bases. From germline, CDR1 is GTSNPN and CDR2 SVGIG (reference sequence). The V and J ends lost 3 bases and 6 bases, in that order; junction bases with no gene match: 9. The CDR3 consists of 17 residues. The CDR3 sequence: CAWRTGTSGRKFNEQFF. The CDR3 DNA is TGTGCCTGGAGGACCGGGACTAGCGGGAGGAAATTCAATGAGCAGTTCTTC.

The chain links TRBV4-1 to TRBJ2-1; D possibly corresponds to TRBD2 (5 bases). This CDR3 is 18 amino acids long. Trimming left V 1 base short and J 5 bases short, with 21 bases between. The germline CDR1 and CDR2 sequences are MGHRA and YSYEKL. The CDR3 DNA is TGCGCCAGCAGCCAAGTAGGACTCCTCCCGGGAAACAACAATGAGCAGTTCTTC. It translates to CASSQVGLLPGNNNEQFF.

J is TRBJ2-7 and V is TRBV10-2; D possibly corresponds to TRBD1 (7 bases). Germline loops: CDR1 WSHSY, CDR2 SAAADI. The V and J ends lost 3 bases and 2 bases respectively, with 11 bases between them. The CDR3 runs to 14 residues. CDR3 region: CASSEGGGPYEQYF. The CDR3 nucleotides are TGCGCCAGCAGTGAAGGAGGGGGCCCCTACGAGCAGTACTTC.

The chain employs TRBV4-1 and TRBJ2-1, with a possible D match to TRBD2 (6 bases). Looked up from germline, CDR1 is MGHRA and CDR2 is YSYEKL. This CDR3 spans 13 amino acids. The ends were cut back, 4 bases at V and 7 bases at J, with 11 bases in the middle. CDR3 bases: TGCGCCAGCAGCCCGGGACTCCCAAATGAGCAGTTCTTC. Its translation: CASSPGLPNEQFF.